A single sample is the source of the 16 T cell receptor beta chains below, sequenced in a study of T cells in Graves' hyperthyroidism and ophthalmopathy. Researchers amplified the TCR beta CDR3 regions from RNA transcripts. TCR CDR3 regions were first amplified by RT-PCR with HTBI primers. TCRdb analysed the multiplex PCR reads with MiXCR anew, one entry per CDR3 protein. The sample lists a few hundred thousand distinct CDR3 sequences; 15% to 19% were seen once. The sample was blood. These receptors all come from a woman aged 18-35 years with Graves' hyperthyroidism that later progressed to Graves' ophthalmopathy.

As DNA, the CDR3 is TGTGCCAGCAGTATGGAGGGCCTCACAGGTTATGAGCAGTTCTTC. Protein product: CASSMEGLTGYEQFF. The chain joins TRBV28 to TRBJ2-1, with D tentatively TRBD2 (6 bases). CDR1 and CDR2 from the germline V gene are MDHEN and SYDVKM. Deletions cut 5 bases from V and 8 bases from J, with 19 bases between. The CDR3 has 15 residues.

As regards this clonotype: A much more abundant neighbour one base away suggests this may be a read error. V and J are TRBV7-2 and TRBJ1-2, with TRBD1 identical over 11 bases. The germline CDR1 and CDR2 sequences are SGHTA and FQGNSA. The CDR3 is made up of 14 amino acids. The CDR3 nucleotides are TGTGCCAGCACCCGGACAGGGGGCGACTATGGCTGCACCTTC. This encodes CASTRTGGDYGCTF.

CDR3 amino acids: CASSLRRSIGETQYF. The CDR3 region has the DNA TGCGCCAGCAGCTTACGTCGGTCGATTGGGGAGACCCAGTACTTC. V and J are TRBV4-1 and TRBJ2-5; D unclear. Per germline, CDR1 MGHRA and CDR2 YSYEKL. The CDR3 sequence is 15 residues long. Trimming stripped 5 bases from V and 5 bases from J, with 18 bases between.

This clonotype was counted at least ten times. The rearrangement links TRBV20-1 to TRBJ2-7, with 13 nucleotides matching TRBD2. With V trimmed by 0 bases and J by 6 bases, 8 bases remained unmatched. In germline, CDR1 is DFQATT, CDR2 SNEGSKA (reference sequence). The CDR3 sequence is 16 residues long. The CDR3 sequence is CSAREPTTSGRFEQYF. The CDR3 coding sequence is TGCAGTGCTAGAGAACCCACGACTAGCGGGAGGTTCGAGCAGTACTTC.

This clonotype was picked up many times. V gene TRBV14 combines with J gene TRBJ2-5; D is possibly TRBD1 (5 bases). The CDR3 is 18 residues long. Germline V gives CDR1 SGHDN, CDR2 FVKESK. V was shortened by 4 bases and J by 7 bases, with 28 bases between the two germline ends. CDR3 in DNA: TGTGCCAGCAGCCCAAGACCTACTCCAAGGGGTGTATCTTGGACCCAGTACTTC. Its protein product is CASSPRPTPRGVSWTQYF. Based on the CDR3 plus reference TRBV14 and TRBJ2-5, the full variable domain is EAGVTQFPSHSVIEKGQTVTLRCDPISGHDNLYWYRRVMGKEIKFLLHFVKESKQDESGMPNNRFLAERTGGTYSTLKVQPAELEDSGVYFCASSPRPTPRGVSWTQYFGPGTRLLVL.

V is TRBV11-2 and J is TRBJ2-6, with 7 positions matching TRBD1. Germline lookup yields CDR1 SGHAT and CDR2 FQNNGV. This CDR3 comprises 15 residues. V was clipped by 5 bases and J by 2 bases; unmatched bases: 3. In DNA, the CDR3 is TGTGCCAGCAGCCAGACAGGGACTGGGGCCAACGTCCTGACTTTC. It is translated as CASSQTGTGANVLTF.

This clonotype was counted ten times or more. The rearrangement links TRBV2 to TRBJ1-5; D is undetermined. Germline CDR1 and CDR2: SNHLY and FYNNEI. The CDR3 extends over 14 amino acids. V lost 5 bases and J 0 bases, leaving 8 bases between the germline ends. The CDR3 loop reads CASSSQYSNQPQHF. In DNA form, the CDR3 reads TGTGCCAGCAGTTCTCAGTATAGCAATCAGCCCCAGCATTTT.

This chain uses TRBV12-3 or TRBV12-4 with TRBJ2-3; TRBD2 agrees at 11 bases. V trimming: 6 bases; J trimming: 2 bases; junction bases outside the gene matches: 7. The CDR3 is made up of 16 amino acids. Written as DNA, the CDR3 is TGTGCCAGCAGCCAGGGACTAGCGGTGTCCACAGATACGCAGTATTTT. Its translation: CASSQGLAVSTDTQYF.

Many counts were recorded for this clonotype. This chain connects TRBV12-3 or TRBV12-4 to TRBJ2-7, with 7 nucleotides matching TRBD1. The CDR3 loop spans 14 amino acids. J was trimmed by 3 bases and V by 6 bases; bases with no gene match: 8. CDR3 nucleotides: TGTGCCAGCAGCCGCCTGACAGGGCACTACGAGCAGTACTTC. Protein sequence: CASSRLTGHYEQYF.

At least ten counts were recorded for this clonotype. The rearrangement links TRBV28 to TRBJ1-5; D remains unclear. The germline V and J ends were trimmed by 3 bases and 6 bases, with 3 bases remaining between them. The length of the CDR3 is 11 residues. Germline V lookup: CDR1 MDHEN, CDR2 SYDVKM. The CDR3: CASSLGQPQHF. The CDR3 DNA follows: TGTGCCAGCAGTTTGGGTCAGCCCCAGCATTTT.

In this sample, this clonotype turned up a few times. The V call is TRBV9, the J call TRBJ2-5; TRBD1 matches 8 bases. Per the germline V gene, CDR1 is SGDLS and CDR2 is YYNGEE. V lost 2 bases to trimming and J lost 5 bases; unmatched junction nucleotides: 8. The CDR3 loop spans 15 amino acids. CDR3 sequence reads: CASSVRDRHLETQYF. The CDR3 nucleotides are TGTGCCAGCAGCGTCCGGGACAGGCATCTGGAGACCCAGTACTTC. Full variable domain (missing parts from reference TRBV9 and TRBJ2-5): DSGVTQTPKHLITATGQRVTLRCSPRSGDLSVYWYQQSLDQGLQFLIQYYNGEERAKGNILERFSAQQFPDLHSELNLSSLELGDSALYFCASSVRDRHLETQYFGPGTRLLVL.

This clonotype appeared many times. The chain is built from TRBV12-3 or TRBV12-4 and TRBJ1-3; possible D gene TRBD1, 5 bases. Trimming shortened V by 6 bases and J by 4 bases, and 13 bases separated the two germline ends. The CDR3 runs to 14 residues. CDR3 region: CASSFGTRGNTIYF. The CDR3 DNA reads TGTGCCAGCAGCTTCGGGACGAGAGGAAACACCATATATTTT.

This clonotype was seen a handful of times. J is TRBJ2-7 and V is TRBV12-3 or TRBV12-4, with TRBD2 identical over 7 bases. V lost 0 bases, J lost 2 bases, and 4 bases stayed unmatched. The CDR3 is made up of 15 amino acids. The CDR3 sequence: CASSLAGEGTYEQYF. The DNA of the CDR3 is TGTGCCAGCAGTTTAGCAGGGGAGGGGACCTACGAGCAGTACTTC.

This clonotype was counted many times. The chain is built from TRBV28 and TRBJ2-1; TRBD1 or TRBD2 may be the D gene (6 bases each). CDR3 length: 18 residues. Germline V gene data show CDR1 as MDHEN and CDR2 as SYDVKM. Trimming removed 3 bases from V and 4 bases from J, with 22 bases in between. The CDR3 region is CASSFPLEEGGGYNEQFF. CDR3 nucleotides: TGTGCCAGCAGTTTCCCCCTGGAGGAGGGGGGAGGTTACAATGAGCAGTTCTTC.

The sample holds many counts of this clonotype. The chain joins TRBV12-3 or TRBV12-4 to TRBJ1-5; perhaps TRBD1 as D (5 bases). V dropped 1 base and J dropped 5 bases, with 12 bases sitting between them. The CDR3 has 15 amino acids. CDR3 nucleotides: TGTGCCAGCAGTTTAGGAGGGGCGACCGATCAGCCCCAGCATTTT. Protein: CASSLGGATDQPQHF.

The gene calls are TRBV14 and TRBJ2-3; D possibly corresponds to TRBD2 (6 bases). V lost 2 bases to trimming and J lost 2 bases, with 14 bases between them. The CDR3 runs 16 residues. The germline gives CDR1 SGHDN, CDR2 FVKESK. As DNA, the CDR3 is TGTGCCAGCAGCCAACGTGGGGGGATAAACACAGATACGCAGTATTTT. It yields the protein CASSQRGGINTDTQYF. Looking up the rest from reference TRBV14 and TRBJ2-3 gives the full variable domain: EAGVTQFPSHSVIEKGQTVTLRCDPISGHDNLYWYRRVMGKEIKFLLHFVKESKQDESGMPNNRFLAERTGGTYSTLKVQPAELEDSGVYFCASSQRGGINTDTQYFGPGTRLTVL.